This T cell receptor beta chain was obtained from a study of T cell responses to AZD1222 COVID-19 vaccine. Findings of the study overall: It should be noted that donors were predominantly white British and more often female, and clonal diversity was possibly underestimated. Repertoire samples came only from after the peak T cell response. Rises in breadth and depth of Spike-specific TCRs came after two AZD1222 doses.

Remarks on this clone: The antigen remains unidentified.

The CDR3 extends over 13 amino acids. The germline V and J ends were trimmed by 3 bases and 4 bases, with 9 bases remaining between them. Germline-derived CDR1 and CDR2 are LGHNA and YNFKEQ. Data came from immunoSEQ multiplex PCR; TCRdb stores just in-frame clones and leaves some out. The profile shows roughly 130,000 clones, roughly nine tenths of them singletons. V is TRBV4-2 and J is TRBJ1-2, with D possibly TRBD1 on 5 matching bases. This clonotype originated in an adult in good health. Sequences were derived from peripheral blood, sampled on day 0 of AZD1222 vaccination. CDR3: CASSQEGIYGYTF. Written as DNA, the CDR3 is TGTGCCAGCAGCCAGGAGGGGATCTATGGCTACACCTTC.